This T cell receptor beta chain was identified during a study of T-cell reconstitution after alpha-beta-depleted transplantation in children. It was with unique molecular identifiers that the TCRbeta library was prepared. TCRdb re-analysed the PCR reads in MiXCR, keeping a single row per CDR3 protein. The sample contains hundreds of thousands of distinct CDR3 sequences, over 10% of which appear only once. The study, taken as a whole, reports: For some patients, TCRbeta diversity was high at day 60 because of recipient T cells and thymic progenitors that survived.

For this clonotype: No antigen is known for it.

CDR1 and CDR2 from the germline V gene are SGHTA and FQGNSA. V lost 5 bases to trimming and J lost 2 bases; unmatched junction nucleotides: 7. The CDR3 has 16 residues. This sequence originates from a girl aged 2-15 years with congenital amegakaryocytic thrombocytopenia, due to receive a stem cell transplant. The chain recombines TRBV7-2 with TRBJ2-3, with 10 bases identical to TRBD2. The sequencing used PBMCs, collected before TCRalphabeta/CD19-depleted stem cell transplant. The CDR3 DNA reads as TGTGCCAGCAGCCCTGTAGCGGGAGGAACCACAGATACGCAGTATTTT. Amino acid sequence: CASSPVAGGTTDTQYF.